Below are 24 T cell receptor beta chains sequenced from a single sample in a study of siplizumab effects on memory and regulatory T cells. Profiled with immunoSEQ multiplex PCR; TCRdb holds only in-frame clones, not every one. The table has about 120,000 clones, roughly 94% seen once. The sample consisted of non-Treg CD4+ T cells sorted from blood. The receptors were sampled from a human donor in good health.

This clone was seen just once. The gene calls are TRBV14 and TRBJ1-1; TRBD1 might be the D (5 bases). Germline V gene lookup returns CDR1 SGHDN and CDR2 FVKESK. There are 15 residues in the CDR3. V shed 4 bases and J shed 1 base, with 13 bases lying between them. The chain's CDR3 is CASSRLGVGNTEAFF. As DNA, the CDR3 is TGTGCCAGCAGCCGTCTAGGGGTGGGGAACACTGAAGCTTTCTTT.

V usage is TRBV7-9 and J usage is TRBJ2-1, with 8 bases identical to TRBD2. The length of the CDR3 is 13 residues. Trimming at V came to 4 bases and at J to 13 bases, leaving 9 bases not matched to a gene. Germline values: CDR1 SEHNR, CDR2 FQNEAQ (reference sequence). The DNA for the CDR3 is TGTGCCAGCAGCTCCCGCGGGAGGTCTAATCAGTTCTTC. It is translated as CASSSRGRSNQFF.

This sequence joins TRBV18 and TRBJ2-5; 14 bases map to TRBD2. With V trimmed by 6 bases and J by 5 bases, 8 bases remained unmatched. The CDR3 runs to 16 residues. Germline CDR1 KGHSH, CDR2 LQKENI. The CDR3 region has the DNA TGTGCCAGCTCCGGAGGACTAGCGGGGGGAGTTGAGACCCAGTACTTC. Its translation is CASSGGLAGGVETQYF. Based on the CDR3 plus reference TRBV18 and TRBJ2-5, the full variable domain is NAGVMQNPRHLVRRRGQEARLRCSPMKGHSHVYWYRQLPEEGLKFMVYLQKENIIDESGMPKERFSAEFPKEGPSILRIQQVVRGDSAAYFCASSGGLAGGVETQYFGPGTRLLVL.

The gene calls are TRBV29-1 and TRBJ2-3, with D hard to call. CDR3 length: 13 amino acids. CDR1 SQVTM and CDR2 ANQGSEA come from the germline V gene. Between the trimmed V and J ends, which lost 0 bases and 0 bases, there was a span of 4 bases. The CDR3 sequence is CSVEDVSTDTQYF. The CDR3 coding sequence is TGCAGCGTTGAAGACGTTAGCACAGATACGCAGTATTTT.

There are a few counts of this clone. This chain joins TRBV11-2 and TRBJ1-1, with D hard to call. Germline V gives CDR1 SGHAT, CDR2 FQNNGV. V gave up 5 bases and J gave up 3 bases, with 13 bases separating them. CDR3 length equals 14 residues. The CDR3 coding sequence is TGTGCCAGCAGCCCCCGCCGGTTGGACACTGAAGCTTTCTTT. Translation: CASSPRRLDTEAFF.

In its sample, this clone was seen once. The chain links TRBV19 to TRBJ2-7; D remains unclear. V lost 0 bases to trimming and J lost 7 bases, with 13 bases between them. The germline V gene encodes CDR1 LNHDA and CDR2 SQIVND (reference sequence). CDR3 length equals 14 residues. This chain's CDR3 is CASSIDLVRREQYF. Written as DNA, the CDR3 is TGTGCCAGTAGTATAGATCTTGTACGCAGGGAGCAGTACTTC.

The genes are TRBV7-7 and TRBJ2-5; 9 nucleotides agree with TRBD2. The germline CDR1 and CDR2 sequences are SSHAT and FNYEAQ (reference sequence). The CDR3 covers 14 residues. The junction had 6 bases not matched to a gene; V was cut back by 5 bases and J by 5 bases. The CDR3 protein is CASSGGRAGETQYF. The CDR3 DNA sequence: TGTGCCAGCAGCGGCGGGAGGGCCGGCGAGACCCAGTACTTC.

The sample holds one count of this clone. This chain joins TRBV5-4 and TRBJ1-2; no definite D call. V lost 0 bases and J lost 3, with 6 bases in between. The V gene's germline CDR1 is SGHNT and CDR2 YYREEE (reference sequence). This CDR3 has 13 residues. CDR3 loop: CASSLAPDYGYTF. The CDR3 DNA reads as TGTGCCAGCAGCTTGGCCCCAGACTATGGCTACACCTTC.

This chain uses TRBV2 with TRBJ1-5; tentative D call: TRBD1 (5 bases). Looked up from germline, CDR1 is SNHLY and CDR2 is FYNNEI. V shed 8 bases and J shed 3 bases, with 17 bases lying between them. The CDR3 runs to 15 residues. This CDR3 is CASHGDRQLNQPQHF. CDR3 DNA: TGTGCCAGCCATGGGGATAGACAGCTCAATCAGCCCCAGCATTTT.

This clone came up once. One junction end disagrees with the germline gene, perhaps due to a read error. This chain uses TRBV28 with TRBJ1-1; 11 bases map to TRBD1. The CDR3 covers 11 residues. CDR1 and CDR2 (germline): MDHEN, SYDVKM. In DNA form, the CDR3 reads TGTGCCAGCAGTCGGGGACAGGGGGGTATCTTT. This encodes CASSRGQGGIF.

This clone was seen only a few times. The genes are TRBV30 and TRBJ1-1, with D possibly TRBD1 on 6 matching bases. CDR3 length: 13 residues. The germline gives CDR1 GTSNPN, CDR2 SVGIG (reference sequence). The V gene lost 4 bases and the J gene lost 2 bases, with 11 bases spanning the gap. The CDR3 here is CAWTKDRNTEAFF. In DNA, the CDR3 is TGTGCCTGGACAAAGGACAGAAACACTGAAGCTTTCTTT.

The genes are TRBV6-1 and TRBJ1-6, with D tentatively TRBD1 (6 bases). V shed 0 bases and J shed 6 bases, with 9 bases lying between them. This CDR3 comprises 15 residues. Germline assignment: CDR1 MNHNS and CDR2 SASEGT. The CDR3 protein is CASSEARRGNSPLHF. In DNA, the CDR3 is TGTGCCAGCAGTGAAGCCCGCAGGGGTAATTCACCCCTCCACTTT.

The chain has TRBV6-1 and TRBJ1-5; maybe TRBD1 (5 bases). Trimming cost V 2 bases and J 0 bases, with 11 bases left between them. The length of the CDR3 is 16 residues. The germline CDR1 and CDR2 sequences are MNHNS and SASEGT. Written as DNA, the CDR3 is TGTGCCAGCAGTGAATATCCAGGGAATAGCAATCAGCCCCAGCATTTT. Translating it yields CASSEYPGNSNQPQHF.

The chain employs TRBV2 and TRBJ2-7; 11 nucleotides line up with TRBD1. The length of the CDR3 is 15 residues. Germline CDR1 is SNHLY and CDR2 is FYNNEI. Trimming at V came to 6 bases and at J to 4 bases, leaving 8 bases not matched to a gene. CDR3: CASRTWTGGKYEQYF. Here the CDR3 DNA reads TGTGCCAGCAGGACGTGGACAGGGGGCAAGTACGAGCAGTACTTC.

V and J are TRBV7-9 and TRBJ1-1; tentative D call: TRBD1 (5 bases). The CDR3 totals 13 residues. V was clipped by 5 bases and J by 1 base, with 8 bases between them. Germline CDR1 reads SEHNR; CDR2 reads FQNEAQ (reference sequence). The CDR3 DNA follows: TGTGCCAGCAGCCAGACAGCGAACACTGAAGCTTTCTTT. Residues: CASSQTANTEAFF.

The rearrangement joins TRBV5-6 to TRBJ2-5; D is undetermined. The CDR3 loop spans 14 amino acids. In germline, CDR1 is SGHDT, CDR2 YYEEEE. V lost 7 bases to trimming and J lost 4 bases, with 17 bases between them. The CDR3 sequence is CASSSWGSGETQYF. In nucleotides, the CDR3 is TGTGCCAGCTCATCATGGGGATCCGGAGAGACCCAGTACTTC.

The V gene is TRBV7-6, the J gene TRBJ2-7; possible D gene TRBD2, 5 bases. Trimming cost V 10 bases and J 3 bases, with 10 bases left between them. Germline loops: CDR1 SGHVS, CDR2 FNYEAQ. The CDR3 length is 11 residues. The chain's CDR3 is CATGNNYEQYF. CDR3 DNA sequence: TGTGCCACCGGGAACAACTACGAGCAGTACTTC.

The rearrangement uses TRBV5-1 and TRBJ2-1, with TRBD2 as a possible D gene (5 bases). Germline assignment: CDR1 SGHRS and CDR2 YFSETQ. The CDR3 extends over 14 amino acids. V was clipped by 3 bases and J by 0 bases, with 7 bases between them. The CDR3 region is CASSSGNSYNEQFF. Here the CDR3 DNA reads TGCGCCAGCAGCTCGGGAAACTCCTACAATGAGCAGTTCTTC.

The J gene is TRBJ1-1, the V gene TRBV15, with D unresolved. CDR1 and CDR2 from the germline V gene are LNHNV and YYDKDF (reference sequence). The ends were cut back, 1 base at V and 5 bases at J, with 14 bases in the middle. The CDR3 has 15 residues. The CDR3 is CATSRAPGLGTEAFF. CDR3 DNA: TGTGCCACCAGCAGAGCCCCGGGTCTGGGTACTGAAGCTTTCTTT.

This chain links TRBV5-1 with TRBJ1-2; 7 nucleotides line up with TRBD1. Per the germline V gene, CDR1 is SGHRS and CDR2 is YFSETQ. This CDR3 has 13 amino acids. V lost 0 bases to trimming and J lost 6 bases; unmatched junction nucleotides: 2. This CDR3 reads CASSLGGGDGYTF. The CDR3 DNA reads as TGCGCCAGCAGCTTGGGAGGGGGCGATGGCTACACCTTC.

V is TRBV5-8 and J is TRBJ1-1; D ambiguous. Trimming cost V 0 bases and J 0 bases, with 15 bases left between them. Germline assignment: CDR1 SGHTS and CDR2 YDEGEE. The CDR3 has 17 residues. The CDR3 bases are TGTGCCAGCAGCTTGGAACTGCCTAGAGCAATGAACACTGAAGCTTTCTTT. Amino acids: CASSLELPRAMNTEAFF.

The rearrangement joins TRBV5-6 to TRBJ2-6, with D possibly being TRBD1 (5 bases). Germline lookup yields CDR1 SGHDT and CDR2 YYEEEE. The V gene lost 4 bases and the J gene lost 2 bases, with 10 bases spanning the gap. This CDR3 contains 15 residues. CDR3 amino acids: CASSPRAAGANVLTF. DNA for the CDR3: TGTGCCAGCAGCCCCAGGGCAGCTGGGGCCAACGTCCTGACTTTC.

The gene calls are TRBV7-2 and TRBJ1-4; D may be TRBD1 (6 bases). The ends were cut back, 1 base at V and 4 bases at J, with 13 bases in the middle. Germline V lookup: CDR1 SGHTA, CDR2 FQGNSA. CDR3 length: 16 residues. This CDR3 is CASSLEVGAYNEKLFF. The CDR3 nucleotides are TGTGCCAGCAGCTTAGAGGTGGGGGCTTATAATGAAAAACTGTTTTTT.

This chain joins TRBV27 and TRBJ2-2; D assignment may be TRBD1 or TRBD2 (5 bases each). CDR1 MNHEY and CDR2 SMNVEV come from the germline V gene (reference sequence). Trimming took off 4 bases at V and 6 bases at J, with 21 bases between the two ends. There are 17 residues in the CDR3. The DNA for the CDR3 is TGTGCCAGCAGTTCCTTTTCCGGGACCTTTGTTGCCGGGGAGCTGTTTTTT. It codes for CASSSFSGTFVAGELFF.